This note documents a single T cell receptor (beta chain) sequence. TCRdb ran MiXCR on the PCR reads and lists one entry per CDR3 protein. This sample has more than 450,000 distinct CDR3 sequences, with about a quarter found just once. The record originates from a study of molecular identifiers for immune sequencing clone quantification. Germline CDR1 and CDR2: ENHRY and SYGVKD. Unmatched junction bases numbered 6, after V lost 10 bases and J lost 0 bases. The CDR3 sequence is 16 residues long. The sequencing sample was made of naive CD8+ T cells from blood, with Jurkat cell RNA spiked in. The subset here: FACS-sorted CD8+CD4-CCR7+CD45RA+ naive T cells. The V and J genes are TRBV10-3 and TRBJ2-6, with 10 positions matching TRBD1. This receptor was identified in a human donor in good health. Some libraries in this study had Jurkat cell RNA spiked in. CDR3 coding DNA: TGTGCCAACATGGGACAGGGGAACTCTGGGGCCAACGTCCTGACTTTC. This sequence encodes CANMGQGNSGANVLTF.